These 9 T cell receptor beta chains were sequenced from one sample in a study of cytotoxic CD8 clonotypes in ibrutinib-treated CLL. Libraries were prepared by immunoSEQ multiplex PCR; TCRdb keeps only in-frame clonotypes and omits some of them. The sample has approximately 210,000 clones, over 60% seen once. The sequencing used PBMCs, collected after 24 months of ibrutinib treatment. The receptors derive from a human donor with chronic lymphocytic leukemia.

The chain carries TRBV5-6 and TRBJ1-3; D is perhaps TRBD1 (5 bases). Trimming took 2 bases from V and 0 from J, leaving 12 bases between them. CDR1 and CDR2 (germline): SGHDT, YYEEEE. The length of the CDR3 is 16 residues. This CDR3 reads CASSFQGLNSGNTIYF. The CDR3 DNA is TGTGCCAGCAGCTTTCAGGGATTGAACTCTGGAAACACCATATATTTT.

The rearrangement joins TRBV7-3 to TRBJ2-2; tentatively, D is TRBD2 (6 bases). The CDR3 is 14 residues long. Trimming cost V 6 bases and J 1 base, with 9 bases left between them. Germline V gene sequence: CDR1 SGHTA, CDR2 FQGTGA. CDR3 amino acids: CASSGDLNTGELFF. CDR3 nucleotide sequence: TGTGCCAGCAGTGGGGACTTGAACACCGGGGAGCTGTTTTTT.

The J gene is TRBJ2-5, the V gene TRBV11-2; TRBD1 aligns across 7 bases. CDR1 is SGHAT and CDR2 is FQNNGV in the germline V gene. The length of the CDR3 is 14 residues. The junction had 6 bases not matched to a gene; V was cut back by 3 bases and J by 5 bases. In DNA form, the CDR3 reads TGTGCCAGCAGCTTGACAGGGTACGGGGAGACCCAGTACTTC. It specifies CASSLTGYGETQYF.

This rearrangement joins TRBV7-2 to TRBJ1-5, with D hard to call. Deletions cut 4 bases from V and 5 bases from J, with 12 bases between. CDR3 size: 14 residues. Germline CDR1 SGHTA, CDR2 FQGNSA. The CDR3 spells CASSSTGTHQPQHF. The CDR3 coding sequence is TGTGCCAGCAGCTCCACGGGCACTCATCAGCCCCAGCATTTT.

The chain couples TRBV18 to TRBJ1-1; D is possibly TRBD1 (6 bases). CDR3 length equals 16 residues. Germline V gene sequence: CDR1 KGHSH, CDR2 LQKENI. V lost 1 base and J lost 2, with 14 bases in between. The CDR3 DNA reads as TGTGCCAGCTCACCACAGACAGGCAACCCCAACACTGAAGCTTTCTTT. It is translated as CASSPQTGNPNTEAFF.

In this sample, this clone turned up once. V usage is TRBV30 and J usage is TRBJ1-5, with 10 bases aligning to TRBD1. The germline CDR1 and CDR2 sequences are GTSNPN and SVGIG (reference sequence). CDR3 length equals 15 residues. Losses at the gene ends were 2 bases for V and 6 bases for J; bases not matched to a gene: 7. In DNA, the CDR3 is TGTGCCTGGAGTTTGACAGGGGGCTGGGTTCAGCCCCAGCATTTT. It translates to CAWSLTGGWVQPQHF.

The V and J genes are TRBV11-1 and TRBJ2-1, with TRBD1 as a possible D gene (5 bases). This CDR3 spans 15 amino acids. V was cut by 4 bases and J by 7 bases, with 17 bases left in between. Germline V gene lookup returns CDR1 SGHAT and CDR2 FQDESV (reference sequence). Here the CDR3 reads CASSSRIGVGNEQFF. In DNA, the CDR3 is TGTGCCAGCAGCTCTCGCATAGGGGTTGGGAATGAGCAGTTCTTC.

This clone was counted only a few times. The V call is TRBV5-1, the J call TRBJ1-4, with unresolved D. There are 13 residues in the CDR3. CDR1 is SGHRS and CDR2 is YFSETQ in the germline V gene. Trimming removed 4 bases from V and 5 bases from J, with 9 bases in between. In DNA, the CDR3 is TGCGCCAGCAGCCTGCCCCCGAATGAAAAACTGTTTTTT. It yields the protein CASSLPPNEKLFF.

The V gene is TRBV2, the J gene TRBJ2-7; 11 nucleotides line up with TRBD2. This CDR3 has 13 amino acids. Germline V lookup: CDR1 SNHLY, CDR2 FYNNEI. Unmatched junction bases numbered 0, after V lost 2 bases and J lost 6 bases. The CDR3 bases are TGTGCCAGCAGTGAACTAGCGGGAGGCGAGCAGTACTTC. It encodes CASSELAGGEQYF.